The source of this TCR beta chain is a study of shared clonotypes between healthy human individuals. Deep level was the assay's run setting. This table comes from immunoSEQ multiplex PCR, and its TCRdb copy is limited to in-frame clones, with some not included. Here the sample spans 2 million to 2.5 million clones, about 90% being singletons. The study, taken as a whole, reports: Only blood underwent sampling, and tissue repertoires likely differ. Deeper or shallower sequencing was expected to change how clonotypes are shared among donors.

CDR1 SGHKS and CDR2 YYEKEE come from the germline V gene (reference sequence). V lost 7 bases to trimming and J lost 0 bases, with 17 bases between them. The CDR3 spans 15 residues. Study donors comprised healthy, HIV-negative adults devoid of recent acute infection or vaccination. Points on this clone: Antigen: not known.

Sequenced input: naive CD4+ T cells from PBMCs. Subset denoted: CD45RA+ positively selected. The source of this sequence is a man aged 18 to 30 in good health. Some clones in this sample may be carry-over from other donors' samples. V is TRBV5-5 and J is TRBJ2-7; D may be TRBD2 (6 bases). CDR3 residues: CASGTAGVSSYEQYF. The DNA for the CDR3 is TGTGCCAGCGGAACAGCGGGTGTGAGCTCCTACGAGCAGTACTTC.